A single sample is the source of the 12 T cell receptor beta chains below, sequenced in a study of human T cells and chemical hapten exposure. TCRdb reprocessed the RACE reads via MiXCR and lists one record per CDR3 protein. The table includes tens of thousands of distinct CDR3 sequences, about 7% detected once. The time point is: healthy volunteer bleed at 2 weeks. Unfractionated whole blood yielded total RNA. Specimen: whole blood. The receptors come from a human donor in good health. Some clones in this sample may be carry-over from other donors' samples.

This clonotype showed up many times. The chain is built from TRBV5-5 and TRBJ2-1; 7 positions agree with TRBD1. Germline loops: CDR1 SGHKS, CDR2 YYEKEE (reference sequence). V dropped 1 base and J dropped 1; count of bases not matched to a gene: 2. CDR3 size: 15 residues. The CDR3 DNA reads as TGTGCCAGCAGCTTGCAGGGGGTATCCTACAATGAGCAGTTCTTC. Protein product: CASSLQGVSYNEQFF.

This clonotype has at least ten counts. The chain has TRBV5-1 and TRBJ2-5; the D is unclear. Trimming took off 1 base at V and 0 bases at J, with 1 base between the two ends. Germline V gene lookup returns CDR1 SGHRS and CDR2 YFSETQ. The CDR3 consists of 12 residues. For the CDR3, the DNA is TGCGCCAGCAGCTTGAACCAAGAGACCCAGTACTTC. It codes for CASSLNQETQYF.

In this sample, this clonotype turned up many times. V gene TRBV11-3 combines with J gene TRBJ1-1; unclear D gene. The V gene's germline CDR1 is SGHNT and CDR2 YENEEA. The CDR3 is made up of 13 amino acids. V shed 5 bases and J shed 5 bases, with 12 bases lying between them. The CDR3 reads CASSTSSRTEAFF. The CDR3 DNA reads TGTGCCAGCAGCACATCTTCCCGGACTGAAGCTTTCTTT.

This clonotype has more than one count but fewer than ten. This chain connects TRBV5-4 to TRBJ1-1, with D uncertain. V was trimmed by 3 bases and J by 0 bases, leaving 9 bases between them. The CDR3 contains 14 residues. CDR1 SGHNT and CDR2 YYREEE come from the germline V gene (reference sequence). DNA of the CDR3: TGTGCCAGCAGCTCCAAGTCCATGAACACTGAAGCTTTCTTT. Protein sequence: CASSSKSMNTEAFF.

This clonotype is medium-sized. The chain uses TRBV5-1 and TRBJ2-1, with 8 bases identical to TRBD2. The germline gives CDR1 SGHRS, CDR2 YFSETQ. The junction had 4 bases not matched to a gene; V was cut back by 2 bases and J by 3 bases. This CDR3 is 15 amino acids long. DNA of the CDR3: TGCGCCAGCAGCTTAGCGGGGGAAAGCTACAATGAGCAGTTCTTC. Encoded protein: CASSLAGESYNEQFF.

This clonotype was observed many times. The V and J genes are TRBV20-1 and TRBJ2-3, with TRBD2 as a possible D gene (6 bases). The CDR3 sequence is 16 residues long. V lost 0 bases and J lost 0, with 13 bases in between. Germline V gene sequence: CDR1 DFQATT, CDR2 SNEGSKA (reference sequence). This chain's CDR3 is CSARDLALASTDTQYF. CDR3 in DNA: TGCAGTGCTAGAGATCTAGCGTTAGCTAGCACAGATACGCAGTATTTT.

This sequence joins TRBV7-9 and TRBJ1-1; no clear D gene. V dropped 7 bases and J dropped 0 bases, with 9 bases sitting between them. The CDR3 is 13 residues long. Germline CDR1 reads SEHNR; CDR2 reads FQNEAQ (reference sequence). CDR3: CASMPILNTEAFF. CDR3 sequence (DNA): TGTGCCAGCATGCCTATTTTGAACACTGAAGCTTTCTTT.

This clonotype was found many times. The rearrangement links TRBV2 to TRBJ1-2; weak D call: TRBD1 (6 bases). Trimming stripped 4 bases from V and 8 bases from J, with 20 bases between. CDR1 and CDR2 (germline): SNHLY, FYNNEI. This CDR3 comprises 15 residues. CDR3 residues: CASSVFPARGKGYTF. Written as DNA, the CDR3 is TGTGCCAGCAGTGTTTTCCCCGCCAGGGGAAAGGGCTACACCTTC.

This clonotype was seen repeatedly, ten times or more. The CDR3 nucleotides read TGTGCCAGCAGTCGCACAGGGGATCGGGCCAAAAACATTCAGTACTTC. It is translated as CASSRTGDRAKNIQYF. V is TRBV6-2 or TRBV6-3 and J is TRBJ2-4; TRBD1 matches 7 bases. The CDR3 is 16 residues long. V shed 5 bases, J shed 1 base, and the junction held 8 bases outside the gene matches. Germline V gene data show CDR1 as MNHEY and CDR2 as SVGEGT.

Here the CDR3 reads CAGREADTQYF. In DNA, the CDR3 is TGTGCCGGGCGGGAGGCAGATACGCAGTATTTT. This sequence joins TRBV6-1 and TRBJ2-3; the match to TRBD2 covers 8 bases. The CDR3 length is 11 residues. Germline lookup yields CDR1 MNHNS and CDR2 SASEGT. V shed 11 bases, J shed 4 bases, and the junction held 2 bases outside the gene matches.

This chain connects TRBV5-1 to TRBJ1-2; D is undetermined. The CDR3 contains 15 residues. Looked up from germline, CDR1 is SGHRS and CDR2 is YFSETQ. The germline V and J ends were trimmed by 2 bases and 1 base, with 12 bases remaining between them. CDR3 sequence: CASSFSQQSNYGYTF. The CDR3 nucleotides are TGCGCCAGCAGCTTCTCACAGCAAAGTAACTATGGCTACACCTTC.

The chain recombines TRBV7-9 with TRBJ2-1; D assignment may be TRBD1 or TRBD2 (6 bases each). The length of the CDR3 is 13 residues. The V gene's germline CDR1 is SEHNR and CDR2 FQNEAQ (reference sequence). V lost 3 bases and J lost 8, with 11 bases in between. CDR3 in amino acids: CASSFYRGDEQFF. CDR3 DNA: TGTGCCAGCAGCTTCTATAGGGGGGATGAGCAGTTCTTC.